In this sample, the clone carrying this T cell receptor beta chain turned up a few times. CDR3 length: 14 amino acids. With 5 bases removed from V and 4 bases from J, the gap between germline ends came to 14 bases. The germline V gene has CDR1 MGHDK and CDR2 SYGVNS. This specimen comes from a study of T cell repertoires in cytomegalovirus infection. Via MiXCR, TCRdb re-called the reads, giving one row per CDR3 protein. Here the sample spans approximately 750,000 distinct CDR3 sequences, under 40% being singletons. The sequence was collected from a human donor in good health (CMV status not recorded). Some clones in this sample may be carry-over from other donors' samples. The chain uses TRBV25-1 and TRBJ1-2; no firm D call. The sample comprised PBMCs. DNA for the CDR3: TGTGCCAGCAGTCCCGGGCTTCTGGGCTATGGCTACACCTTC. Encoded protein: CASSPGLLGYGYTF.